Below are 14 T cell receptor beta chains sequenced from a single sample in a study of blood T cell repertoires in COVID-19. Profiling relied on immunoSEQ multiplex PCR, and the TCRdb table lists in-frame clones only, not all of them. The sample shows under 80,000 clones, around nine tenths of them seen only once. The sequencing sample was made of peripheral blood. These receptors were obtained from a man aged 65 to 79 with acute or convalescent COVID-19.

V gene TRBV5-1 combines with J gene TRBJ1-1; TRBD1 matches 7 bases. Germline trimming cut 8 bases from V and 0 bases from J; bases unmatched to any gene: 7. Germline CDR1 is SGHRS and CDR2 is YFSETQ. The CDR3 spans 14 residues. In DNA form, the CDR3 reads TGCGCCAGTTTTGGGGACAGTCTGAACACTGAAGCTTTCTTT. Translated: CASFGDSLNTEAFF.

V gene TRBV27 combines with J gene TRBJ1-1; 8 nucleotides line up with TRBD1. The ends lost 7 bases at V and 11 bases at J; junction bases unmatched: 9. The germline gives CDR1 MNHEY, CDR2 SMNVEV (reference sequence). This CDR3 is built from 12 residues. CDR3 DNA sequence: TGTGCCAGCAACACCGGACAGGGACAGGCTTTCTTT. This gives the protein CASNTGQGQAFF.

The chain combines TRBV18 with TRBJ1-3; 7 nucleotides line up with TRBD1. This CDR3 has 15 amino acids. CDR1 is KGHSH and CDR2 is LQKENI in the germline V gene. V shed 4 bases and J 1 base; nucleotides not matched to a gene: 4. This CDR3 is CASSQSTGSGNTIYF. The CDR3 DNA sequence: TGTGCCAGCTCACAATCGACAGGGTCTGGAAACACCATATATTTT.

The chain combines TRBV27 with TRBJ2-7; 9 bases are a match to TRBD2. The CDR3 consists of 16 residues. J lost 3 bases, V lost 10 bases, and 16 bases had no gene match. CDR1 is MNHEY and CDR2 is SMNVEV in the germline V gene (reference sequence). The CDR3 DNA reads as TGTGCCACCCGGCCGAGGCTAGCGGGGAAGCTCTACGAGCAGTACTTC. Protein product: CATRPRLAGKLYEQYF.

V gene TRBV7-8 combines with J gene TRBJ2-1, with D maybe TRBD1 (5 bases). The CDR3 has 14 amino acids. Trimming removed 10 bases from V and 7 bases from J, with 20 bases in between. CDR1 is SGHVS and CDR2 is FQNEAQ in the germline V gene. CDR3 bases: TGTGCCACAACCCTCATGGCAGGGTTGAATGAGCAGTTCTTC. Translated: CATTLMAGLNEQFF.

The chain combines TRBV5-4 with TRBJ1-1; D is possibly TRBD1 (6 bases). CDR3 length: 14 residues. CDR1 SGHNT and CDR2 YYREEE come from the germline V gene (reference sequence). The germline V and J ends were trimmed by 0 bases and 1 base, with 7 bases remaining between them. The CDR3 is CASSLARGNTEAFF. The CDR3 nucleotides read TGTGCCAGCAGCTTGGCCAGGGGGAACACTGAAGCTTTCTTT.

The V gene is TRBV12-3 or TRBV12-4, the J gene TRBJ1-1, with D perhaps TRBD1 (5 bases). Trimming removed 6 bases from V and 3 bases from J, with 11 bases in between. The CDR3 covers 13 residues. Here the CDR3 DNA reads TGTGCCAGCAGGGAGGGACTGGACACTGAAGCTTTCTTT. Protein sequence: CASREGLDTEAFF.

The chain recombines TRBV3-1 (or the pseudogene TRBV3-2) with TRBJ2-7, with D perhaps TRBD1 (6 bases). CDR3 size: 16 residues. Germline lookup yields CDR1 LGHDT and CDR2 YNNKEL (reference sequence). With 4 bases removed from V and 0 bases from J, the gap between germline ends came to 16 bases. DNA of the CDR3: TGTGCCAGCAGCCGTACCTCCGGGACACTCTCCTACGAGCAGTACTTC. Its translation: CASSRTSGTLSYEQYF.

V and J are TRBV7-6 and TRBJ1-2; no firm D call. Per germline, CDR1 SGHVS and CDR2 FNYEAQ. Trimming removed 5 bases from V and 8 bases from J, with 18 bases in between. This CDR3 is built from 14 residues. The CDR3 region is CASSPILTAGGYTF. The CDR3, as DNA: TGTGCCAGCAGCCCTATCCTCACAGCCGGCGGCTACACCTTC.

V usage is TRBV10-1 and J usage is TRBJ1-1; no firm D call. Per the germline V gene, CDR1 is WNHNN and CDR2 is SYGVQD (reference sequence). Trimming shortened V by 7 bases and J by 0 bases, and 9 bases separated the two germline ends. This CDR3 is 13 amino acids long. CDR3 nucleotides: TGCGCCAGCAAGAACACACTGAACACTGAAGCTTTCTTT. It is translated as CASKNTLNTEAFF.

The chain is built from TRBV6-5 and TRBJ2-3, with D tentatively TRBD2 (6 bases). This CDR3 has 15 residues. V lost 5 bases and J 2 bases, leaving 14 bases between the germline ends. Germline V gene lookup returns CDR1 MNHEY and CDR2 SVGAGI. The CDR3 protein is CASSPRGTFTDTQYF. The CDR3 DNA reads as TGTGCCAGCAGTCCCCGGGGGACCTTCACAGATACGCAGTATTTT.

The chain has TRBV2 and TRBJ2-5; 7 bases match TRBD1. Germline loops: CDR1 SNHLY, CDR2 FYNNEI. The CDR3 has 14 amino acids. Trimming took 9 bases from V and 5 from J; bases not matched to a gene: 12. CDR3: CARTTEGGGETQYF. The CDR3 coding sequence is TGTGCCAGAACCACTGAAGGGGGCGGGGAGACCCAGTACTTC.

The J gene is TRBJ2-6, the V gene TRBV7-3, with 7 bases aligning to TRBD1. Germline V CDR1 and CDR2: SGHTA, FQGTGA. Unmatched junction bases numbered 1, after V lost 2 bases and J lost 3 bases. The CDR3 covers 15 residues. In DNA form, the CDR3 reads TGTGCCAGCAGCTTAGACAGGGTTGGGGCCAACGTCCTGACTTTC. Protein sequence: CASSLDRVGANVLTF.

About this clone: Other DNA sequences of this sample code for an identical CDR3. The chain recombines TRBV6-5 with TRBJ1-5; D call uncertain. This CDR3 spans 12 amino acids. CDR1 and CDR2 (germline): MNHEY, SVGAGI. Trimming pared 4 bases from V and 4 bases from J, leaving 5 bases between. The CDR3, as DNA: TGTGCCAGCAGTTCCGGTAATCAGCCCCAGCATTTT. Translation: CASSSGNQPQHF.